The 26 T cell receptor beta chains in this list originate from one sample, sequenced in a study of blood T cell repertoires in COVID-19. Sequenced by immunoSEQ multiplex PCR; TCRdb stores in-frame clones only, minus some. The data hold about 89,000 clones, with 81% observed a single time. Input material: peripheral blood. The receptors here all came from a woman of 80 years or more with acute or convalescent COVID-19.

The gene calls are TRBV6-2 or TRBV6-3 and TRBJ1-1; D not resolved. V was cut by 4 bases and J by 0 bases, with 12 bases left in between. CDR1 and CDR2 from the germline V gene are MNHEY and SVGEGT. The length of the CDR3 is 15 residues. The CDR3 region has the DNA TGTGCCAGCAGTTGGGTAGCTTCCCTGAACACTGAAGCTTTCTTT. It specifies CASSWVASLNTEAFF.

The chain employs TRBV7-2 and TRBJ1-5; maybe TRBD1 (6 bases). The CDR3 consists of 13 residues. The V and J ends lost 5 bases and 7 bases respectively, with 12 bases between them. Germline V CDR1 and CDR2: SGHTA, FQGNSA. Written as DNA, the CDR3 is TGTGCCAGCAGCAGACAGGAGTGGCAGCCCCAGCATTTT. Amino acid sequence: CASSRQEWQPQHF.

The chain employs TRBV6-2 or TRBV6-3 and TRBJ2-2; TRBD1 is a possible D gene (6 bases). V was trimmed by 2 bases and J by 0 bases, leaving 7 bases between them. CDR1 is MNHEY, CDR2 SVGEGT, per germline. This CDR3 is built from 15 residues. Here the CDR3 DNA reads TGTGCCAGCAGTTACCAGGGGACGAACACCGGGGAGCTGTTTTTT. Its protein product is CASSYQGTNTGELFF.

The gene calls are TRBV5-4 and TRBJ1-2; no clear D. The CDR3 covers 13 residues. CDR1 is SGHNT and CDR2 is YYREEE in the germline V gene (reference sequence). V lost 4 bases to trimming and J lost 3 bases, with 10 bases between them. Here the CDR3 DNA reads TGTGCCAGCAGCCCTAACCTGGACTATGGCTACACCTTC. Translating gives CASSPNLDYGYTF.

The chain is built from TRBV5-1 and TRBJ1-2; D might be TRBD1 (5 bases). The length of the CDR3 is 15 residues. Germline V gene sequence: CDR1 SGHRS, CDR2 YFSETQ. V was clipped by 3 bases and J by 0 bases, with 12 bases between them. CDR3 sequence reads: CASSWEGSSNYGYTF. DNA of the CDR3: TGCGCCAGCAGCTGGGAGGGGAGTTCTAACTATGGCTACACCTTC.

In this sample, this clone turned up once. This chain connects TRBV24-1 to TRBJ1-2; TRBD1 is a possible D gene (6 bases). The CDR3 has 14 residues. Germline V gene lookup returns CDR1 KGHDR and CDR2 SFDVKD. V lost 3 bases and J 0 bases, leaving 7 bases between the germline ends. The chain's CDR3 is CATSDRQANYGYTF. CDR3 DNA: TGTGCCACCAGTGATCGACAGGCTAACTATGGCTACACCTTC.

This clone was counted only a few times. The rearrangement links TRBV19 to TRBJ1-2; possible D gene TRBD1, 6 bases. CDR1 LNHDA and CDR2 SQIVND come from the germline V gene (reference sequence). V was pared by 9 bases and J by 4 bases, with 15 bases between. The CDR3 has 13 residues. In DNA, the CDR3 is TGTGCCAGCCTTGGACAGCGGAGCTATGGCTACACCTTC. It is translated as CASLGQRSYGYTF.

CDR3 protein: CASSEHSKNTEAFF. Written as DNA, the CDR3 is TGTGCCAGCAGTGAGCACAGTAAGAACACTGAAGCTTTCTTT. The chain has TRBV2 and TRBJ1-1; the D is unclear. The V end was cut by 3 bases, the J end by 1 base, with 9 bases between. CDR1 is SNHLY and CDR2 is FYNNEI in the germline V gene. The CDR3 is made up of 14 amino acids.

CDR3 DNA: TGTGCCAGCAGTTACCGGGTCAAAACCGAAGCTTTCTTT. Translation gives CASSYRVKTEAFF. This sequence joins TRBV6-2 or TRBV6-3 and TRBJ1-1; D remains ambiguous. The CDR3 sequence is 13 residues long. Trimming removed 2 bases from V and 8 bases from J, with 12 bases in between. Germline values: CDR1 MNHEY, CDR2 SVGEGT.

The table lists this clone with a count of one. This CDR3 is CASRLRDRGLGDEQFF. CDR3 nucleotide sequence: TGTGCCAGTAGGCTCCGGGACAGGGGGCTTGGAGATGAGCAGTTCTTC. The chain uses TRBV19 and TRBJ2-1; TRBD1 agrees at 12 bases. V was clipped by 6 bases and J by 8 bases; unmatched bases: 11. CDR1 LNHDA and CDR2 SQIVND come from the germline V gene (reference sequence). The CDR3 has 16 residues.

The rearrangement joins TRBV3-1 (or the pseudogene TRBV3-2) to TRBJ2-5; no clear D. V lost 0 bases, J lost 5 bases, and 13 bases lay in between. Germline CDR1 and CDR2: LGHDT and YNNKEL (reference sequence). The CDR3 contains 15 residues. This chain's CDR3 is CASSQESRLLETQYF. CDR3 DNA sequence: TGTGCCAGCAGCCAAGAATCCAGGTTATTGGAGACCCAGTACTTC.

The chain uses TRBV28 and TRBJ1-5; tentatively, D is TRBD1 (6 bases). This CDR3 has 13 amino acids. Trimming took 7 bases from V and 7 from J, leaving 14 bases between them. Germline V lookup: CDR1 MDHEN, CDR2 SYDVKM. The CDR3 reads CASNRQVTQPQHF. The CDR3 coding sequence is TGTGCCAGCAACCGACAGGTTACACAGCCCCAGCATTTT.

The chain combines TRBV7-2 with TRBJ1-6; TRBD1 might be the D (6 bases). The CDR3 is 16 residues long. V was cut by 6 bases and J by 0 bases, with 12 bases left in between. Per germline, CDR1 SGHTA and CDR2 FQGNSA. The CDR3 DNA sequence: TGTGCCAGCAGTGACAGGTCGATCTCCTATAATTCACCCCTCCACTTT. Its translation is CASSDRSISYNSPLHF.

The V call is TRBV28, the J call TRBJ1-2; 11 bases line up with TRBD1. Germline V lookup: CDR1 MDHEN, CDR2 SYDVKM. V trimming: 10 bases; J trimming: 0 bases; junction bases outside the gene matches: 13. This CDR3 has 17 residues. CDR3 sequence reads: CATLLGQGVKANYGYTF. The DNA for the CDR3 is TGTGCCACCCTCCTGGGACAGGGGGTAAAGGCTAACTATGGCTACACCTTC.

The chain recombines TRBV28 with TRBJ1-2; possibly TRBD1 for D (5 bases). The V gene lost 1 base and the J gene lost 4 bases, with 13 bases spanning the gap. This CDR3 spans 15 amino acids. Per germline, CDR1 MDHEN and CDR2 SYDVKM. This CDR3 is CASSLSSGGLYGYTF. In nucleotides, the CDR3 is TGTGCCAGCAGTTTATCTTCGGGGGGACTCTATGGCTACACCTTC.

The CDR3 nucleotides read TGTGCCAGCAGCCCAGCGAGGGTAGCTGGAAACACCATATATTTT. This encodes CASSPARVAGNTIYF. The chain carries TRBV7-9 and TRBJ1-3; no clear D. Trimming removed 5 bases at V and 2 bases at J, with 13 bases between. The germline CDR1 and CDR2 sequences are SEHNR and FQNEAQ (reference sequence). The CDR3 sequence is 15 residues long. Looking up the rest from reference TRBV7-9 and TRBJ1-3 gives the full variable domain: DTGVSQNPRHKITKRGQNVTFRCDPISEHNRLYWYRQTLGQGPEFLTYFQNEAQLEKSRLLSDRFSAERPKGSFSTLEIQRTEQGDSAMYLCASSPARVAGNTIYFGEGSWLTVV.

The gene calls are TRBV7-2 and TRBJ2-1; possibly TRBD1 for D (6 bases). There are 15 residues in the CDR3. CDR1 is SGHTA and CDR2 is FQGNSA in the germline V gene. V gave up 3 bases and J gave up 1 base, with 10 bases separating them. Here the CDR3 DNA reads TGTGCCAGCAGCTTTACAGGGTTTTCCTACAATGAGCAGTTCTTC. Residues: CASSFTGFSYNEQFF.

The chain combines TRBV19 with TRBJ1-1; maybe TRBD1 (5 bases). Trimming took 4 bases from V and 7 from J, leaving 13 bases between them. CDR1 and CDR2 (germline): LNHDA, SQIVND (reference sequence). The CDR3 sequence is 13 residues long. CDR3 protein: CASSRRGPYEAFF. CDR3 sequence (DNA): TGTGCCAGTAGTAGGAGGGGCCCTTATGAAGCTTTCTTT.

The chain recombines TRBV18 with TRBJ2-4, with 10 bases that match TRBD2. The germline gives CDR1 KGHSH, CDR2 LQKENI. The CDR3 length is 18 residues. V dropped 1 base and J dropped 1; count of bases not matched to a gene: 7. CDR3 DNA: TGTGCCAGCTCACCACGAGCGGGGGGGCCGGAGGCCAAAAACATTCAGTACTTC. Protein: CASSPRAGGPEAKNIQYF. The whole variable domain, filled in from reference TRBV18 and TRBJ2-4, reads NAGVMQNPRHLVRRRGQEARLRCSPMKGHSHVYWYRQLPEEGLKFMVYLQKENIIDESGMPKERFSAEFPKEGPSILRIQQVVRGDSAAYFCASSPRAGGPEAKNIQYFGAGTRLSVL.

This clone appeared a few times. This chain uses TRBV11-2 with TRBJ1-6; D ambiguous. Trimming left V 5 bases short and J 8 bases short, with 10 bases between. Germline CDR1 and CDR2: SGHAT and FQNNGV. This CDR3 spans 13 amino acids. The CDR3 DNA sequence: TGTGCCAGCAGCGCGGCGTTTCATTCACCCCTCCACTTT. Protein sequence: CASSAAFHSPLHF.

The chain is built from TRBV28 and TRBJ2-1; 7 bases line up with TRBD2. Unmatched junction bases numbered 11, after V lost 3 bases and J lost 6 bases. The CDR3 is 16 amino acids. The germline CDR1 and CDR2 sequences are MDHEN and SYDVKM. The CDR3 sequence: CASSFRPGRAGNEQFF. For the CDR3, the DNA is TGTGCCAGCAGTTTTCGCCCGGGGAGGGCAGGCAATGAGCAGTTCTTC. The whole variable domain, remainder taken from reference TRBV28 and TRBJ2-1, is DVKVTQSSRYLVKRTGEKVFLECVQDMDHENMFWYRQDPGLGLRLIYFSYDVKMKEKGDIPEGYSVSREKKERFSLILESASTNQTSMYLCASSFRPGRAGNEQFFGPGTRLTVL.

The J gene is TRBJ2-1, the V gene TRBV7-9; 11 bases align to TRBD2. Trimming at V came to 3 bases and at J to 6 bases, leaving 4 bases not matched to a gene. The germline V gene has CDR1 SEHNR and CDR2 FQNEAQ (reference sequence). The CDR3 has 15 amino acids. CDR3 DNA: TGTGCCAGCAGCTTTAGCGGGGGGGCTGGCAATGAGCAGTTCTTC. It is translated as CASSFSGGAGNEQFF.

The CDR3 region has the DNA TGTGCCAGCGGGCAGTGGCACACTGAAGCTTTCTTT. Translated, it gives CASGQWHTEAFF. This sequence joins TRBV2 and TRBJ1-1; D is unresolved. V gave up 8 bases and J gave up 3 bases, with 10 bases separating them. Germline V lookup: CDR1 SNHLY, CDR2 FYNNEI. The CDR3 is 12 residues long.

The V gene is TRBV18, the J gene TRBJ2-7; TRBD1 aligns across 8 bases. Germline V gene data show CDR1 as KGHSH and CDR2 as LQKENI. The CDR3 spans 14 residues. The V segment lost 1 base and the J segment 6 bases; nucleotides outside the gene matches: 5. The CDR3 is CASSPRGQGTEQYF. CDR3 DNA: TGTGCCAGCTCACCACGAGGACAGGGTACCGAGCAGTACTTC.

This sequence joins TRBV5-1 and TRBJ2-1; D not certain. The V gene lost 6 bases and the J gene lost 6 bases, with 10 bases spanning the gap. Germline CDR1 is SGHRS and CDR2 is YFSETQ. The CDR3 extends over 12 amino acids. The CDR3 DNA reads TGCGCCAGCAATGGCATTACCAATGAGCAGTTCTTC. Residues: CASNGITNEQFF.

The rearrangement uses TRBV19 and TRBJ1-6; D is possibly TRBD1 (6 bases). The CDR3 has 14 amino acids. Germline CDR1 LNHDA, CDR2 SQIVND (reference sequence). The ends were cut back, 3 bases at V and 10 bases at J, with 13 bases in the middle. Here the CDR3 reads CASSMYRVKSPLHF. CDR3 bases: TGTGCCAGTAGTATGTACAGGGTGAAGTCACCCCTCCACTTT.